These 12 T cell receptor beta chains originate from one sample sequenced in a study of cytomegalovirus exposure and HLA in healthy donors. Primers: 60 Vbeta forward and 13 Jbeta reverse. Sequencing was performed with immunoSEQ multiplex PCR; in TCRdb, only in-frame clones are kept and a portion is missing. The sample holds around 120,000 clones, more than 65% seen once. The sample consisted of PBMCs. The receptors stem from a human donor in good health.

V and J are TRBV15 and TRBJ2-2, with 7 bases lining up with TRBD2. V gave up 5 bases and J gave up 6 bases; unmatched junction bases: 3. The CDR3 totals 13 residues. Looked up from germline, CDR1 is LNHNV and CDR2 is YYDKDF (reference sequence). This CDR3 reads CATSLGGAGELFF. In nucleotides, the CDR3 is TGTGCCACCAGCTTGGGGGGGGCCGGGGAGCTGTTTTTT.

This CDR3 reads CASSLAGFGETQYF. The CDR3 nucleotides are TGTGCCAGCAGCTTGGCGGGTTTTGGGGAGACCCAGTACTTC. The gene calls are TRBV7-2 and TRBJ2-5; tentatively, D is TRBD2 (5 bases). This CDR3 comprises 14 residues. Germline V CDR1 and CDR2: SGHTA, FQGNSA. Trimming cost V 3 bases and J 5 bases, with 13 bases left between them.

This rearrangement joins TRBV12-5 to TRBJ1-5; D gene uncertain. Germline CDR1 and CDR2: LGHNT and FRNRAP. V lost 4 bases and J lost 3, with 16 bases in between. This CDR3 spans 16 amino acids. CDR3 nucleotide sequence: TGTGCTAGTGGTTATACAACCGCGGGTACCAATCAGCCCCAGCATTTT. It is translated as CASGYTTAGTNQPQHF.

The chain is built from TRBV13 and TRBJ1-2, with a weak D call TRBD1 (5 bases). V was trimmed by 8 bases and J by 4 bases, leaving 11 bases between them. Per germline, CDR1 PRHDT and CDR2 FYEKMQ (reference sequence). CDR3 length equals 12 residues. Written as DNA, the CDR3 is TGTGCCAGCCGAGGAGACAGCTATGGCTACACCTTC. Translating gives CASRGDSYGYTF.

The CDR3 protein is CASSYSSSSGTGELFF. The CDR3 region has the DNA TGTGCCAGCAGTTACTCGAGTTCTTCGGGGACCGGGGAGCTGTTTTTT. The J gene is TRBJ2-2, the V gene TRBV6-5, with D perhaps TRBD2 (5 bases). Germline loops: CDR1 MNHEY, CDR2 SVGAGI. The CDR3 contains 16 residues. V was cut by 0 bases and J by 5 bases, with 13 bases left in between.

This clone appeared a few times. The rearrangement uses TRBV5-8 and TRBJ1-5, with a weak D call TRBD1 (5 bases). Trimming stripped 4 bases from V and 6 bases from J, with 17 bases between. Germline lookup yields CDR1 SGHTS and CDR2 YDEGEE. The CDR3 runs 15 residues. The CDR3 DNA reads as TGTGCCAGCAGCCCCGGGTGGGGGGAAGTTCAGCCCCAGCATTTT. This translates into CASSPGWGEVQPQHF. Variable domain in full (rest from reference TRBV5-8 and TRBJ1-5): EAGVTQSPTHLIKTRGQQATLRCSPISGHTSVYWYQQALGLGLQFLLWYDEGEERNRGNFPPRFSGRQFPNYSSELNVNALELEDSALYLCASSPGWGEVQPQHFGDGTRLSIL.

The chain uses TRBV13 and TRBJ1-3, with TRBD1 matching over 10 bases. The length of the CDR3 is 17 residues. Germline lookup yields CDR1 PRHDT and CDR2 FYEKMQ (reference sequence). Trimming at V came to 0 bases and at J to 7 bases, leaving 9 bases not matched to a gene. The CDR3 spells CASSLGRGTGAVNTIYF. CDR3 coding DNA: TGTGCCAGCAGCTTAGGCCGGGGGACAGGGGCAGTTAACACCATATATTTT. The full variable domain, its missing parts supplied by reference TRBV13 and TRBJ1-3, is AAGVIQSPRHLIKEKRETATLKCYPIPRHDTVYWYQQGPGQDPQFLISFYEKMQSDKGSIPDRFSAQQFSDYHSELNMSSLELGDSALYFCASSLGRGTGAVNTIYFGEGSWLTVV.

The chain's CDR3 is CSVKQGGTTNEKLFF. CDR3 coding DNA: TGCAGCGTTAAACAGGGGGGGACAACTAATGAAAAACTGTTTTTT. The chain combines TRBV29-1 with TRBJ1-4; 8 nucleotides line up with TRBD1. Germline lookup yields CDR1 SQVTM and CDR2 ANQGSEA. The CDR3 runs to 15 residues. Germline trimming cut 5 bases from V and 0 bases from J; bases unmatched to any gene: 5.

This chain connects TRBV10-3 to TRBJ1-2; a weak D match, TRBD1 (5 bases). The V end lost 7 bases, the J end lost 4 bases, and 16 bases lay between the germline ends. The CDR3 extends over 14 amino acids. Germline CDR1 ENHRY, CDR2 SYGVKD. The CDR3 nucleotides read TGTGCCATCAAAGCCGGTGGCGACAGCTATGGCTACACCTTC. Protein sequence: CAIKAGGDSYGYTF.

The rearrangement uses TRBV4-2 and TRBJ2-3, with 12 positions matching TRBD2. This CDR3 spans 16 amino acids. V shed 4 bases and J 6 bases; nucleotides not matched to a gene: 8. Germline CDR1 LGHNA, CDR2 YNFKEQ. CDR3 coding DNA: TGTGCCAGCAGCCCTTATACTAGCGGGAGGACGGATACGCAGTATTTT. Translating gives CASSPYTSGRTDTQYF.

The V gene is TRBV7-2, the J gene TRBJ2-3, with TRBD2 matching 11 bases. This CDR3 spans 17 amino acids. After removal of 6 bases from V and 1 base from J, the junction contained 9 bases not matched to a gene. Germline V gene sequence: CDR1 SGHTA, CDR2 FQGNSA. The chain's CDR3 is CASRIYSGRVGTDTQYF. The CDR3 bases are TGTGCCAGCAGGATATATAGCGGGAGGGTGGGCACAGATACGCAGTATTTT.

The rearrangement links TRBV9 to TRBJ2-6, with D maybe TRBD1 (5 bases). Per the germline V gene, CDR1 is SGDLS and CDR2 is YYNGEE. The CDR3 consists of 20 residues. Trimming cost V 0 bases and J 0 bases, with 19 bases left between them. The CDR3 reads CASSVAPIDSKLSGANVLTF. CDR3 DNA: TGTGCCAGCAGCGTAGCTCCCATCGACAGCAAACTCTCTGGGGCCAACGTCCTGACTTTC.